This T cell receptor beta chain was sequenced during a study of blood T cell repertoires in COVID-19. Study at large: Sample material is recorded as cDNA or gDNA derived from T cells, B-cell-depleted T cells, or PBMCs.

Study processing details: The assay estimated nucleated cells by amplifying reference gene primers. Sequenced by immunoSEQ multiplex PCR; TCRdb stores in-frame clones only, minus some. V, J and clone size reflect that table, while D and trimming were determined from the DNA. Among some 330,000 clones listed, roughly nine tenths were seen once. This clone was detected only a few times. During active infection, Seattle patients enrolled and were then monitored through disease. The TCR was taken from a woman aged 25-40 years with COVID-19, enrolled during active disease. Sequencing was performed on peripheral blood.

The CDR3, as DNA: TGTGCCTGGAACGACAGGGCTGGGCAGCCCCAGCATTTT. Encoded protein: CAWNDRAGQPQHF. The chain couples TRBV30 to TRBJ1-5; TRBD1 aligns across 7 bases. CDR1 and CDR2 (germline): GTSNPN, SVGIG (reference sequence). The CDR3 has 13 amino acids. The ends lost 4 bases at V and 7 bases at J; junction bases unmatched: 7.